In its sample, the clone carrying this TCR beta chain was seen once. This sample was taken from a study of control samples from healthy donors and cancer patients. This CDR3 has 16 amino acids. Deletions cut 2 bases from V and 6 bases from J, with 17 bases between. Germline V gives CDR1 SGHRS, CDR2 YFSETQ. The method was immunoSEQ multiplex PCR; TCRdb's version includes in-frame clones alone and lacks a portion of them. The sample holds about 120,000 clones, more than 80% seen once. This TCR derives from a man between 50 and 59 years old in good health. Sequencing used blood. V gene TRBV5-1 combines with J gene TRBJ2-2; D ambiguous. This chain's CDR3 is CASSFGHIPVAGELFF. The CDR3 nucleotides read TGCGCCAGCAGCTTTGGGCATATCCCCGTCGCCGGGGAGCTGTTTTTT.